Sequencing of this T cell receptor beta chain was carried out in a study of blood T cell repertoires in COVID-19. Study context: Specimens from acute and convalescent COVID-19 originated in the United States, Italy and Spain.

Each recovered donor of Cohort 3 presented with two negative PCRs, clearance, or symptom resolution. Germline assignment: CDR1 LGHNA and CDR2 YSLEER. The CDR3 has 16 residues. The V and J ends lost 1 base and 5 bases respectively, with 14 bases between them. Authors' processing steps: Amplification from reference gene primers served as the basis for estimated nucleated cell counts. The data were produced by immunoSEQ multiplex PCR, yet TCRdb's version contains in-frame clones alone and is incomplete. From that table come the V and J calls and clone size; the DNA was used to work out D and trimming. The table has 300,000 to 350,000 clones, just under 90% seen once.

The J gene is TRBJ1-4, the V gene TRBV4-3; the D is unclear. The receptor's source is a woman in her 30s who had recovered from COVID-19. The material sequenced was PBMCs or T cells enriched from blood (not recorded which). CDR3 region: CASSQVIASPNEKLFF. The DNA of the CDR3 is TGCGCCAGCAGCCAAGTGATTGCTAGCCCCAATGAAAAACTGTTTTTT.